Each of the 25 T cell receptor beta chains below was sequenced from the same sample in a study of shared clonotypes between healthy human individuals. Some clones are missing from TCRdb's copy, which holds only in-frame ones; the method was immunoSEQ multiplex PCR. The sample consists of about 2.4 million clones, around nine tenths of them appearing once. Sequenced sample: naive CD4+ T cells sorted from blood. Subset: CD45RA+ positively selected. The source is a man between 18 and 29 years old in good health.

This sequence joins TRBV28 and TRBJ2-4; 9 bases map to TRBD1. This CDR3 region has 16 residues. The germline V gene encodes CDR1 MDHEN and CDR2 SYDVKM. V trimming: 5 bases; J trimming: 1 base; junction bases outside the gene matches: 6. Here the CDR3 reads CASSPFGQGAKNIQYF. CDR3 DNA: TGTGCCAGCAGTCCATTCGGACAGGGGGCCAAAAACATTCAGTACTTC.

This clone was seen a few times. The chain couples TRBV30 to TRBJ1-1, with 7 bases aligning to TRBD1. The CDR3 has 13 amino acids. Germline CDR1 reads GTSNPN; CDR2 reads SVGIG (reference sequence). V was pared by 4 bases and J by 5 bases, with 7 bases of the junction left unmatched. In DNA, the CDR3 is TGTGCCTGGAAAGCGGCAGGGGGTACTGAAGCTTTCTTT. Amino acid sequence: CAWKAAGGTEAFF.

This clone appeared a single time. One junction end does not reproduce the germline sequence, and a read error may be involved. This chain links TRBV28 with TRBJ2-5; possible D gene TRBD2, 5 bases. The CDR3 has 15 amino acids. Germline V lookup: CDR1 MDHEN, CDR2 SYDVKM. CDR3 in DNA: TGTGCCAGCAGTTTATGGCCCCGGGGTCAAGATACCCAGTACTTC. Translation: CASSLWPRGQDTQYF.

The rearrangement uses TRBV12-2 and TRBJ1-2; the D segment call TRBD1 is taken from the table without a DNA check. TRBV12-2 is noted as a pseudogene. This CDR3 is 12 amino acids long. CDR3 nucleotide sequence: TGTGCAAGTCGCTTTCCACAGGATGGCTACACCTTC. Its translation: CASRFPQDGYTF.

This clone appeared a single time. The CDR3 sequence: CASSLRGDRGYEQYF. Here the CDR3 DNA reads TGCGCCAGCAGCTTGAGGGGCGACCGCGGCTACGAGCAGTACTTC. The V and J genes are TRBV5-1 and TRBJ2-7, with D perhaps matching TRBD1 (5 bases). Germline V lookup: CDR1 SGHRS, CDR2 YFSETQ. The CDR3 has 15 amino acids. V was pared by 1 base and J by 3 bases, with 14 bases between.

About this clone itself: The same CDR3 arises from other DNA sequences in this sample as well. The rearrangement links TRBV19 to TRBJ2-5; tentatively, D is TRBD2 (6 bases). Trimming left V 4 bases short and J 3 bases short, with 9 bases between. Germline CDR1 LNHDA, CDR2 SQIVND (reference sequence). This CDR3 contains 13 residues. CDR3 protein: CASSRGGKETQYF. The DNA of the CDR3 is TGTGCCAGTAGTAGGGGCGGGAAAGAGACCCAGTACTTC.

The chain employs TRBV2 and TRBJ2-2; D is possibly TRBD2 (6 bases). V lost 7 bases, J lost 0 bases, and 12 bases lay in between. Per germline, CDR1 SNHLY and CDR2 FYNNEI. The CDR3 extends over 15 amino acids. In nucleotides, the CDR3 is TGTGCCAGCATTGGTAGCGGAACGAACACCGGGGAGCTGTTTTTT. It specifies CASIGSGTNTGELFF. Combining the CDR3 with reference TRBV2 and TRBJ2-2 gives the whole variable domain EPEVTQTPSHQVTQMGQEVILRCVPISNHLYFYWYRQILGQKVEFLVSFYNNEISEKSEIFDDQFSVERPDGSNFTLKIRSTKLEDSAMYFCASIGSGTNTGELFFGEGSRLTVL.

The chain employs TRBV5-1 and TRBJ2-6; D is perhaps TRBD1 (5 bases). Germline lookup yields CDR1 SGHRS and CDR2 YFSETQ. Trimming pared 4 bases from V and 0 bases from J, leaving 8 bases between. This CDR3 is built from 15 residues. Here the CDR3 DNA reads TGCGCCAGCAGCCCGGACAACTCTGGGGCCAACGTCCTGACTTTC. Amino acid sequence: CASSPDNSGANVLTF.

This clone has just one count. The chain employs TRBV29-1 and TRBJ2-1; D gene ambiguous. With 4 bases removed from V and 8 bases from J, the gap between germline ends came to 15 bases. CDR3 length: 13 amino acids. The germline V gene has CDR1 SQVTM and CDR2 ANQGSEA. The CDR3 bases are TGCAGCGTTGCCCCCTTATACGCGGATGAGCAGTTCTTC. Translated, it gives CSVAPLYADEQFF.

This clone was counted only a few times. V usage is TRBV18 and J usage is TRBJ1-1; weak D call: TRBD1 (5 bases). Germline CDR1 KGHSH, CDR2 LQKENI. Trimming took off 0 bases at V and 1 base at J, with 15 bases between the two ends. This CDR3 has 17 amino acids. The CDR3 DNA reads as TGTGCCAGCTCACCACCGTTATTTGGGCAGGGGAACACTGAAGCTTTCTTT. Amino acids: CASSPPLFGQGNTEAFF.

The chain uses TRBV5-6 and TRBJ2-2, with 11 bases matching TRBD2. V lost 6 bases and J lost 0; bases outside the gene matches: 4. Germline V gene data show CDR1 as SGHDT and CDR2 as YYEEEE. The CDR3 runs 16 residues. In DNA, the CDR3 is TGTGCCAGCAAGACTAGCGGGGCGTCGAACACCGGGGAGCTGTTTTTT. Amino acids: CASKTSGASNTGELFF.

The gene calls are TRBV6-5 and TRBJ1-1; TRBD1 matches at 8 bases. This CDR3 is 14 amino acids long. V shed 5 bases, J shed 5 bases, and the junction held 7 bases outside the gene matches. Germline V CDR1 and CDR2: MNHEY, SVGAGI. The CDR3: CASSPTRGRTEAFF. The DNA of the CDR3 is TGTGCCAGCAGTCCGACCAGGGGGCGGACTGAAGCTTTCTTT.

In DNA form, the CDR3 reads TGTGCCAGTAGTAAGGGACTAGCGGGACGTATAACGGGGGCCAACGTCCTGACTTTC. It is translated as CASSKGLAGRITGANVLTF. V and J are TRBV19 and TRBJ2-6; 13 positions match TRBD2. Trimming cost V 4 bases and J 4 bases; bases outside gene matches: 10. This CDR3 region has 19 residues. Germline loops: CDR1 LNHDA, CDR2 SQIVND (reference sequence).

This clone was detected only once. The V gene is TRBV6-5, the J gene TRBJ2-2; D is unresolved. Germline V gives CDR1 MNHEY, CDR2 SVGAGI. The V end lost 6 bases, the J end lost 7 bases, and 15 bases lay between the germline ends. This CDR3 comprises 14 residues. The CDR3 sequence: CASSPPLWGGELFF. The CDR3 DNA reads as TGTGCCAGCAGCCCCCCCCTATGGGGCGGGGAGCTGTTTTTT.

The V gene is TRBV11-2, the J gene TRBJ1-1; D gene unclear. The CDR3 runs 14 residues. Trimming removed 5 bases from V and 4 bases from J, with 14 bases in between. Germline CDR1 reads SGHAT; CDR2 reads FQNNGV. In DNA form, the CDR3 reads TGTGCCAGCAGCCATCCTTTATTGGGCACTGAAGCTTTCTTT. Protein sequence: CASSHPLLGTEAFF.

The J gene is TRBJ2-1, the V gene TRBV7-9; 16 nucleotides line up with TRBD2. Germline V lookup: CDR1 SEHNR, CDR2 FQNEAQ (reference sequence). J lost 4 bases, V lost 5 bases, and 8 bases had no gene match. The CDR3 extends over 18 amino acids. Here the CDR3 DNA reads TGTGCCAGCAGCCCCGCCGGGACTAGCGGGGGGGGGTACAATGAGCAGTTCTTC. Amino acid sequence: CASSPAGTSGGGYNEQFF.

The chain links TRBV6-5 to TRBJ1-5; 10 bases line up with TRBD1. The CDR3 spans 15 residues. V gave up 6 bases and J gave up 9 bases; unmatched junction bases: 11. CDR1 and CDR2 from the germline V gene are MNHEY and SVGAGI. CDR3 bases: TGTGCCAGCAGCCCAGGACAGGGGGGCATCGGGCCCCAGCATTTT. Translated, it gives CASSPGQGGIGPQHF.

This clone was detected once. The rearrangement joins TRBV5-4 to TRBJ2-1; D not certain. CDR3 length: 17 amino acids. Germline CDR1 is SGHNT and CDR2 is YYREEE (reference sequence). V lost 0 bases, J lost 0 bases, and 13 bases lay in between. CDR3 in amino acids: CASSLGIKGSSYNEQFF. Here the CDR3 DNA reads TGTGCCAGCAGCTTGGGCATCAAGGGTAGCTCCTACAATGAGCAGTTCTTC.

Worth noting for this clone: Other DNA sequences from this sample encode an identical CDR3 as well. The V and J genes are TRBV5-1 and TRBJ2-5; D may match TRBD1 or TRBD2 (5 bases each). This CDR3 comprises 13 residues. CDR1 SGHRS and CDR2 YFSETQ come from the germline V gene. V was trimmed by 2 bases and J by 4 bases, leaving 9 bases between them. The CDR3 sequence is CASSFPGTETQYF. For the CDR3, the DNA is TGCGCCAGCAGCTTTCCAGGGACAGAGACCCAGTACTTC. Drawing the rest from reference TRBV5-1 and TRBJ2-5, the complete variable domain is KAGVTQTPRYLIKTRGQQVTLSCSPISGHRSVSWYQQTPGQGLQFLFEYFSETQRNKGNFPGRFSGRQFSNSRSEMNVSTLELGDSALYLCASSFPGTETQYFGPGTRLLVL.

For this clone: Other DNA sequences in the sample encode the same CDR3. The rearrangement links TRBV28 to TRBJ1-5; tentative D call: TRBD1 (5 bases). The CDR3 runs to 13 residues. From germline, CDR1 is MDHEN and CDR2 SYDVKM. V lost 3 bases, J lost 4 bases, and 7 bases lay in between. CDR3 nucleotides: TGTGCCAGCAGTTTTTCAGGGAATCAGCCCCAGCATTTT. This encodes CASSFSGNQPQHF.

This clone appeared once. The V call is TRBV25-1, the J call TRBJ1-4, with D possibly TRBD1 on 5 matching bases. CDR3 length: 14 amino acids. Germline CDR1 and CDR2: MGHDK and SYGVNS. Trimming shortened V by 3 bases and J by 6 bases, and 11 bases separated the two germline ends. In DNA, the CDR3 is TGTGCCAGCAGTGAGGCAGGGCAGGATGAAAAACTGTTTTTT. Encoded protein: CASSEAGQDEKLFF.

The chain combines TRBV7-2 with TRBJ2-5; a weak D match, TRBD1 (6 bases). Germline V gene sequence: CDR1 SGHTA, CDR2 FQGNSA. V dropped 4 bases and J dropped 2 bases, with 11 bases sitting between them. CDR3 length: 14 amino acids. The CDR3 loop is CASSSLDRQETQYF. The CDR3 bases are TGTGCCAGCAGCTCGCTGGACAGACAAGAGACCCAGTACTTC.

The rearrangement links TRBV6-5 to TRBJ2-7, with D possibly matching TRBD1 (6 bases). Looked up from germline, CDR1 is MNHEY and CDR2 is SVGAGI. The CDR3 totals 15 residues. V was cut by 3 bases and J by 1 base, with 13 bases left in between. The CDR3 sequence: CASSYRSDRSYEQYF. Written as DNA, the CDR3 is TGTGCCAGCAGTTATCGTTCCGACAGGTCCTACGAGCAGTACTTC.

The DNA for the CDR3 is TGCGCCAGCAGCTTGTCGCCGGGACAGGGAAATGAAAAACTGTTTTTT. As protein: CASSLSPGQGNEKLFF. V is TRBV5-1 and J is TRBJ1-4; 9 nucleotides agree with TRBD1. From germline, CDR1 is SGHRS and CDR2 YFSETQ. After removal of 1 base from V and 5 bases from J, the junction contained 6 bases not matched to a gene. This CDR3 has 16 amino acids.

This chain uses TRBV6-1 with TRBJ1-5; no firm D call. The germline V gene has CDR1 MNHNS and CDR2 SASEGT. The length of the CDR3 is 12 residues. The V end was cut by 0 bases, the J end by 9 bases, with 6 bases between. CDR3 amino acids: CASSEAHPPQHF. For the CDR3, the DNA is TGTGCCAGCAGTGAAGCCCATCCGCCCCAGCATTTT.